This record concerns one T cell receptor (beta chain) sequence. Its binding antigen is unknown. The record originates from a study of T cells expressing NK-cell markers (dated by TCRdb to about 2020). Context from the whole study: In sorted CD3+CD56+NKG2C+, CD3+CD56+NKG2C- and CD3+CD56-NKG2C+ T-cell subsets from several donors, TCR beta-chain repertoires were profiled. Among the eight sequenced donors, seven were HCMV-seropositive and one was HCMV-seronegative. Sequencing of the libraries produced 2 x 150 bp reads on Illumina HiSeq 2000/2500, MiSeq or NextSeq. All eight donors whose samples were sequenced were randomly selected healthy volunteers, three of them men and five women. What the authors observed across the whole study: Whether the expanded NKG2C-expressing T cell clones were specific for HCMV antigens remained unclear. In several donors, the dominant CD3+CD56+NKG2C+ clonotypes were found to rank among the top 10 CD8+ clonotypes and to make up 1.0-7.0% of CD8+ T cells. Those dominant clonotypes were again the most abundant among CD3+CD56-NKG2C+ cells in a handful of donors, at roughly 28.3-60.1%.

These reads were obtained on an Illumina HiSeq 2000. TCR beta cDNA libraries were made by 5'RACE template switching that added a universal primer site and unique molecular identifiers. cDNA synthesis was primed from the TCR beta constant segment, followed by two successive PCR amplification steps. On the authors' methods: MIGEC handled demultiplexing of the reads and grouping by UMI, while MiTCR was used to assemble and quantify clonotypes. To remove erroneous sequences, TCR cDNA sequences were retained only when supported by two or more reads. The tcR package was used for downstream repertoire analysis, with clonotypes matched between fractions based on CDR3 nucleotide sequence plus V segment. Antigen specificity was annotated against VDJdb with VDJmatch, allowing one amino acid substitution in CDR3. Following reprocessing of the reads by TCRdb, the data hold one row per CDR3 protein sequence and no DNA is available. Here the V and J calls rest on TCRdb's processing, not on the authors' analysis. The table for this sample shows roughly 180,000 distinct CDR3 sequences. The leading ten clones occupy approximately 18% of the sample.

A commercial ELISA kit detecting HCMV-specific IgG in serum was used to determine HCMV serostatus. Peripheral blood mononuclear cells were isolated from blood by Ficoll density gradient centrifugation. From the cysteine up to the phenylalanine, the CDR3 has a length of 15 residues. No DNA sequence was recorded. The CDR1 and CDR2 encoded by the germline V gene are SGHRS and YFSETQ. The TCR was taken from a woman aged 18-69 years in good health. The sample was blood T cells: a sorted CD56 or NKG2C T cell subset, CD4+ or CD8+ T cells, or bulk PBMC T cells (not recorded which). The chain links TRBV5-1 with TRBJ1-3. The encoded CDR3 is CASSFTNGVGNTIYF.